This TCR beta chain was observed in a study of blood T cell repertoires in COVID-19. The germline V gene has CDR1 LGHNT and CDR2 FRNRAP. The CDR3 spans 22 residues. Germline trimming cut 2 bases from V and 0 bases from J; bases unmatched to any gene: 17. Generated by immunoSEQ multiplex PCR, the TCRdb table keeps only in-frame clones and is missing some. The sample yields some 48,000 clones, about 80% seen once. Sample: peripheral blood. This chain joins TRBV12-5 and TRBJ2-6; TRBD1 aligns across 9 bases. The TCR was taken from a human donor in a cohort sampled during active COVID-19. In DNA form, the CDR3 reads TGTGCTAGTGGTTTGACCTATGGATTGGGGGGACAGGGTGACTCTGGGGCCAACGTCCTGACTTTC. Its protein is CASGLTYGLGGQGDSGANVLTF.